The clone carrying this T cell receptor beta chain occurred a few times. Antigen unknown. TCRB transcripts that were expressed got sequenced, as all of the isolated RNA had been reverse transcribed. TCRdb keeps only in-frame clones here, not all; method: immunoSEQ multiplex PCR. The table includes more than 250,000 clones, about 15% detected once. The data derive from a study of beta chain features in type 1 diabetes. Findings of the study overall: Patients with Type 1 diabetes showed moderately but significantly shorter TCRB CDR3s in all four CD4+ subsets.

The length of the CDR3 is 14 residues. Between the trimmed V and J ends, which lost 3 bases and 5 bases, there was a span of 14 bases. Per germline, CDR1 MDHEN and CDR2 SYDVKM. The chain employs TRBV28 and TRBJ2-7, with a tentative D call TRBD2 (6 bases). The sequencing sample was made of naive CD4+ T cells from blood. The source is a young man with type 1 diabetes. In DNA form, the CDR3 reads TGTGCCAGCAGTTTTCCGGGGGAGAACCACGAGCAGTACTTC. As protein: CASSFPGENHEQYF.